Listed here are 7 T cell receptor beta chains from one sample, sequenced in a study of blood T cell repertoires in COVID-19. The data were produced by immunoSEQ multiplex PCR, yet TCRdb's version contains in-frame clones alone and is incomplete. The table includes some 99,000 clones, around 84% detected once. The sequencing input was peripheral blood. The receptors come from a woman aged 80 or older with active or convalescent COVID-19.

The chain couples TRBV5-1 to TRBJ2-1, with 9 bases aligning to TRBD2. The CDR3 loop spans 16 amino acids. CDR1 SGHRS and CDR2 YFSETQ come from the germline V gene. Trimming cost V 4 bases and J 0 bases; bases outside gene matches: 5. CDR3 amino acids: CASSVSGRGSYNEQFF. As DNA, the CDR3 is TGCGCCAGCAGCGTTAGCGGGAGAGGCTCCTACAATGAGCAGTTCTTC. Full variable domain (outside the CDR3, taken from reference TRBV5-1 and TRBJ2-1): KAGVTQTPRYLIKTRGQQVTLSCSPISGHRSVSWYQQTPGQGLQFLFEYFSETQRNKGNFPGRFSGRQFSNSRSEMNVSTLELGDSALYLCASSVSGRGSYNEQFFGPGTRLTVL.

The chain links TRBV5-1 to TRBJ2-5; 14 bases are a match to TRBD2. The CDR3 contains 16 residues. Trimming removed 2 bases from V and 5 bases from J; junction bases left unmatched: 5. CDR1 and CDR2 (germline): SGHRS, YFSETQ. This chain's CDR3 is CASSFGTSGSKETQYF. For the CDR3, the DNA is TGCGCCAGCAGCTTCGGGACTAGCGGGAGTAAGGAGACCCAGTACTTC.

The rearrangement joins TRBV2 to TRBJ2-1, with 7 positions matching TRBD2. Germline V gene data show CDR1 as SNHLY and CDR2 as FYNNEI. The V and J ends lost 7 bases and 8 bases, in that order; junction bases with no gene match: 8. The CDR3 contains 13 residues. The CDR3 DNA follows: TGTGCCAGCAAGGGCGGGAGAGGTGATGAGCAGTTCTTC. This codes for CASKGGRGDEQFF.

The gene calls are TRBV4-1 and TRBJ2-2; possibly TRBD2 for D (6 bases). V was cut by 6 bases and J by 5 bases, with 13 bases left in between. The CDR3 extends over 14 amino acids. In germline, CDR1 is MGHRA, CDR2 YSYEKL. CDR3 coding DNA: TGCGCCAGCAGAGTCGGGAGTCGTACCGGGGAGCTGTTTTTT. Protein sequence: CASRVGSRTGELFF.

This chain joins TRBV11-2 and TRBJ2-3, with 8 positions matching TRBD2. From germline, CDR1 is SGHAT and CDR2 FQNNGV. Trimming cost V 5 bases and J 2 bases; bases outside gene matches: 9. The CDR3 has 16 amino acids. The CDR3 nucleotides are TGTGCCAGCAGCCCCAGCGGGGGTGCACTCACAGATACGCAGTATTTT. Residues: CASSPSGGALTDTQYF.

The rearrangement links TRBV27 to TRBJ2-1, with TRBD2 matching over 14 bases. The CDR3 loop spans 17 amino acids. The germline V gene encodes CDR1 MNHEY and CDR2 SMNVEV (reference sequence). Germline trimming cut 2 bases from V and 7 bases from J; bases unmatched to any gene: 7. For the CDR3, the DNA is TGTGCCAGCAGTTTACAGACTAGCGGGAGGGCCACGAATGAGCAGTTCTTC. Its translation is CASSLQTSGRATNEQFF.

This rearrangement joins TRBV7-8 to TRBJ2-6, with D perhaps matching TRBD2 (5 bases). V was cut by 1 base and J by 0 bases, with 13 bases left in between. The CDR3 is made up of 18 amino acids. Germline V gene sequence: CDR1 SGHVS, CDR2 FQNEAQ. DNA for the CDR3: TGTGCCAGCAGCTTAGACCCCGGGATCTTCTCTGGGGCCAACGTCCTGACTTTC. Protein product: CASSLDPGIFSGANVLTF.